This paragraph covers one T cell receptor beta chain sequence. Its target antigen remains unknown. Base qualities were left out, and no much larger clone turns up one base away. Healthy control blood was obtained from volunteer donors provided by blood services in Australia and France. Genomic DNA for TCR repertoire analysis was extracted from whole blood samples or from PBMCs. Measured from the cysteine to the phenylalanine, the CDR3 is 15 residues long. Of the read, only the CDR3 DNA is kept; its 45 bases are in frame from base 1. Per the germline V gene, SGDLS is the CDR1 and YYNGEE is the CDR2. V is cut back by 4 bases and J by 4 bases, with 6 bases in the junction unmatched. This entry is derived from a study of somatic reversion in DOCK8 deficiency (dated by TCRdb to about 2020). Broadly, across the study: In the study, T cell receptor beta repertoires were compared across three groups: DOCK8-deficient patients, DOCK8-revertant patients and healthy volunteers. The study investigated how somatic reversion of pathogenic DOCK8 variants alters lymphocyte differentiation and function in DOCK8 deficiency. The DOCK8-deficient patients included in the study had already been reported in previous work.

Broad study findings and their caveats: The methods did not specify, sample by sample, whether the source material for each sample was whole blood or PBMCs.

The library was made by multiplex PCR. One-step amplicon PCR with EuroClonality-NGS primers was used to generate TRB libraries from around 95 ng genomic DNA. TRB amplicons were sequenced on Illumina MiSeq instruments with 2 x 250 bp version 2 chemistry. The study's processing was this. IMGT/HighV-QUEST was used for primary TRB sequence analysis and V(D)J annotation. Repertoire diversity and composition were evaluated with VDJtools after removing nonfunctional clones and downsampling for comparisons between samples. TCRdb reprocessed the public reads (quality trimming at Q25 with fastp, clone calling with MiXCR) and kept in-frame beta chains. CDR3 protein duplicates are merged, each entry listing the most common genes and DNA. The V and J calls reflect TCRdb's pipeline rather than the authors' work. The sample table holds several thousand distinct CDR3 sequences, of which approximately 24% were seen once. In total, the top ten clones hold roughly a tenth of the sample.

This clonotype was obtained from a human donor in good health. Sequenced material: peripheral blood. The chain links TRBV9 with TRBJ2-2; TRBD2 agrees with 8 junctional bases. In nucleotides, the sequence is TGTGCCAGCAGCCCCCCAGCGGGGGTCACCGGGGAGCTGTTTTTT. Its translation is CASSPPAGVTGELFF.